The 13 T cell receptor delta chains given below trace back to one sample, sequenced in a study of γδ T cells in repeated Plasmodium falciparum infection. Gammadelta T cells were flow-sorted from PBMC into Vgamma9/Vdelta2+ and Vdelta2-negative populations for bulk analysis. TCRdb called clones anew from the multiplex PCR reads with CATT. The data hold approximately 90,000 delta-chain clones, with 0.75% to 1% observed a single time. Sequenced material: gamma-delta T cells from blood. Receptor source: a pool of human donors (malaria-infected and uninfected, not separated).

As regards this clone: One base separates it from a far larger clone, so it is likely a read error. Other DNA sequences in this specimen translate into the identical CDR3. The J gene is TRDJ1, the V gene TRDV1; 10 positions match TRDD3. The J gene was missing in TCRdb and was found by matching the end of the DNA to germline. CDR1 is TSWWSYY and CDR2 is QGS in the germline V gene. The CDR3 sequence is 20 residues long. Trimming took 3 bases from V and 0 from J; bases not matched to a gene: 16. CDR3 in DNA: TGTGCTCTTGGGGAGCTAGACCTCAAACTACTGGGGGATTACACCGATAAACTCATCTTT. Encoded protein: CALGELDLKLLGDYTDKLIF.

Concerning this clone itself: A far larger clone is one base from this, pointing to a likely read error. Other DNA variants within this sample encode the same CDR3. The rearrangement links TRDV2 to TRDJ1; 11 bases are shared with TRDD3. In the absence of a J gene in TCRdb, the DNA was matched to germline to assign it here. The CDR3 runs to 22 residues. Germline V gives CDR1 GEAIGNYY, CDR2 EKD. The CDR3 loop reads CACWHPTSSRSTGGYFTDKLIF. CDR3 DNA: TGTGCCTGTTGGCATCCTACGTCTTCTAGGTCTACTGGGGGATATTTTACCGACAAACTCATCTTT.

Regarding this clone: The protein TCRdb lists belongs to a much larger clone and differs from this DNA's translation at residue 13, which points to a read error; the protein shown is made from the DNA. Other DNA sequences within the sample encode an identical CDR3. The gene calls are TRDV2 and TRDJ1; TRDD3 matches 9 bases. TCRdb gives no J gene; it was assigned here by matching the DNA to germline. The CDR3 totals 18 residues. Per germline, CDR1 GEAIGNYY and CDR2 EKD. Trimming cost V 0 bases and J 3 bases; bases outside gene matches: 13. The CDR3 DNA sequence: TGTGCCTGTGACACCCTCGTTACTGGGGGACCTTACGCCGATAAACTCATCTTT. It is translated as CACDTLVTGGPYADKLIF.

With regard to this clone: A read error is likely here: a far larger clone is one base away. Within the sample, other DNA sequences also encode this same CDR3. The chain joins TRDV1 to TRDJ1, with 10 bases identical to TRDD3. Per the germline V gene, CDR1 is TSWWSYY and CDR2 is QGS. J was trimmed by 11 bases and V by 2 bases; bases with no gene match: 17. The CDR3 runs 17 residues. In DNA, the CDR3 is TGTGCTCTTGGGGAATGGATGAAAGGTGGGGGATACCCTGGGCTCATCTTT. The encoded protein is CALGEWMKGGGYPGLIF.

This clone showed up just a few times. The protein that TCRdb holds for this DNA derives from a much larger clone and differs from the translated DNA at residue 11, which likely indicates a read error; the protein shown here is translated from the DNA. The CDR3 here is CACDSLLRASRGDTDYTDKLIF. The CDR3 coding sequence is TGTGCCTGTGACTCCCTCCTACGGGCTTCTCGGGGGGATACGGATTACACCGATAAACTCATCTTT. The chain employs TRDV2 and TRDJ1; the match to TRDD3 covers 10 bases. V lost 3 bases and J lost 0; bases outside the gene matches: 24. This CDR3 comprises 22 residues. Germline V CDR1 and CDR2: GEAIGNYY, EKD.

To note about this clone: TCRdb's protein, taken from a much larger clone, differs from this DNA's translation at residue 13, likely owing to a read error; the protein displayed comes from the DNA. This chain links TRDV2 with TRDJ1, with 8 positions matching TRDD3. TCRdb supplies no J gene; here it was assigned by aligning the nucleotide sequence to germline. CDR3 size: 19 residues. Looked up from germline, CDR1 is GEAIGNYY and CDR2 is EKD. V lost 2 bases and J lost 1; bases outside the gene matches: 17. The CDR3 DNA sequence: TGTGCCTGTGACATCCTCACTTCCGTACTGGGGGCCGGCACCGATAAACTCATCTTT. Translated, it gives CACDILTSVLGAGTDKLIF.

About this clone: TCRdb's listed protein matches a much larger clone and diverges from this DNA's translation at residue 3, likely through a read error; the protein shown comes from the DNA. This chain links TRDV2 with TRDJ1, with TRDD3 identical over 12 bases. TCRdb leaves out the J gene; it was filled in here by matching the DNA to germline. The germline V gene has CDR1 GEAIGNYY and CDR2 EKD. This CDR3 region has 20 residues. The CDR3 loop reads CARDSVNDWGIPNYTDKLIF. CDR3 DNA sequence: TGTGCCCGTGACTCCGTCAATGACTGGGGGATACCTAACTACACCGATAAACTCATCTTT.

This clone was counted between two and nine times. A read error likely explains why the TCRdb protein, taken from a much larger clone, differs from this DNA's translation at residue 8; the protein shown is translated from the DNA. The chain couples TRDV1 to TRDJ1; 10 nucleotides line up with TRDD3. The J gene was not available in TCRdb and was assigned here by matching the DNA to germline segments. Germline V gene sequence: CDR1 TSWWSYY, CDR2 QGS. This CDR3 has 22 residues. V gave up 0 bases and J gave up 0 bases; unmatched junction bases: 19. The CDR3 nucleotides read TGTGCTCTTGGGGAACTAAGCCACAACGTCTTACTGGGGGATGCTTACACCGATAAACTCATCTTT. Encoded protein: CALGELSHNVLLGDAYTDKLIF.

Turning to this clone: Possible read error: a much larger clone is one base away. The sample has other DNA sequences that encode this CDR3 too. The genes are TRDV1 and TRDJ1; 7 bases line up with TRDD3. This CDR3 region has 19 residues. Germline CDR1 and CDR2: TSWWSYY and QGS. CDR3 DNA sequence: TGCGCTCTTGGGGACCTCTTACGTGGGGGACCGATGTACACCGATAAACTCATCTTT. It specifies CALGDLLRGGPMYTDKLIF.

Comment on this clone: The amino acid sequence in TCRdb belongs to a much larger clone and departs from this DNA's translation at residue 13, likely a sequencing read error; the sequence shown is translated from the DNA. J is TRDJ3 and V is TRDV2, with a tentative D call TRDD3 (5 bases). In the absence of a J gene in TCRdb, the DNA was matched to germline to assign it here. Germline V CDR1 and CDR2: GEAIGNYY, EKD. The CDR3 is made up of 17 amino acids. CDR3 loop: CACDTPESSWDTQQMFF. The CDR3 DNA follows: TGTGCCTGTGACACTCCTGAGAGCTCCTGGGACACCCAACAGATGTTTTTC.

Comments on this clone: The protein given by TCRdb reflects a much larger clone and differs at residue 8 from this DNA's translation, likely from a read error; the protein shown is the DNA's translation. The chain joins TRDV1 to TRDJ1, with 8 bases that match TRDD3. TCRdb does not report a J gene; here it was assigned by matching the DNA to germline references. From germline, CDR1 is TSWWSYY and CDR2 QGS. The CDR3 is 20 residues long. Unmatched junction bases numbered 28, after V lost 11 bases and J lost 2 bases. The chain's CDR3 is CALGGSTSPVLLGDTDKLIF. DNA for the CDR3: TGTGCTTTAGGGGGCTCGACTTCCCCCGTACTGTTGGGGGATACCGATAAACTCATCTTT.

In the case of this clone: This likely reflects a read error, since a far larger clone is one base away. There is no J gene call, but TRDV1 is given as the V gene. CDR1 and CDR2 (germline): TSWWSYY, QGS. CDR3 length equals 14 residues. CDR3 nucleotide sequence: TGTGCTCTTGGGTACCCCAGTTACACCGATAAGCTCATCTTT. This gives the protein CALGYPSYTDKLIF.

With respect to this clone: The amino acid sequence in TCRdb belongs to a much larger clone and departs from this DNA's translation at residue 9, likely a sequencing read error; the sequence shown is translated from the DNA. The V and J genes are TRDV1 and TRDJ3; 9 bases line up with TRDD3. TCRdb leaves out the J gene; it was filled in here by matching the DNA to germline. V lost 2 bases to trimming and J lost 0 bases; unmatched junction nucleotides: 14. This CDR3 is 22 amino acids long. Germline V gene lookup returns CDR1 TSWWSYY and CDR2 QGS. The CDR3 sequence is CALGESISGGDTDSWDTRQMFF. The CDR3 coding sequence is TGTGCTCTTGGGGAATCGATTTCTGGGGGGGATACCGACTCCTGGGACACCCGACAGATGTTTTTC.